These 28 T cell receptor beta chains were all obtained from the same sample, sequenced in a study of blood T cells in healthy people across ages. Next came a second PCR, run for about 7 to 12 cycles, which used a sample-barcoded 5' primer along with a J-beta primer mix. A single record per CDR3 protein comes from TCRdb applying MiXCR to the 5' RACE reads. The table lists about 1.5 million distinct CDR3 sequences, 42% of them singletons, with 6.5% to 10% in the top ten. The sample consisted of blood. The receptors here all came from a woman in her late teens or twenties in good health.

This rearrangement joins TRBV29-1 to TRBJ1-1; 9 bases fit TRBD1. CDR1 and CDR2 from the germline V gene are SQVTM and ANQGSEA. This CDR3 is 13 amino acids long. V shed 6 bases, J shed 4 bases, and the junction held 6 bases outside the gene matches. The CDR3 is CSVRQGGGTEAFF. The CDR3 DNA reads TGCAGCGTCAGACAGGGGGGAGGCACTGAAGCTTTCTTT. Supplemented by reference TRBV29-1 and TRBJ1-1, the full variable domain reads SAVISQKPSRDICQRGTSLTIQCQVDSQVTMMFWYRQQPGQSLTLIATANQGSEATYESGFVIDKFPISRPNLTFSTLTVSNMSPEDSSIYLCSVRQGGGTEAFFGQGTRLTVV.

The CDR3 here is CSVGGLAPNEQFF. The DNA for the CDR3 is TGCAGCGTTGGGGGACTAGCCCCGAATGAGCAGTTCTTC. V is TRBV29-1 and J is TRBJ2-1, with 9 bases identical to TRBD2. Germline CDR1 reads SQVTM; CDR2 reads ANQGSEA. V trimming: 4 bases; J trimming: 7 bases; junction bases outside the gene matches: 5. The CDR3 covers 13 residues.

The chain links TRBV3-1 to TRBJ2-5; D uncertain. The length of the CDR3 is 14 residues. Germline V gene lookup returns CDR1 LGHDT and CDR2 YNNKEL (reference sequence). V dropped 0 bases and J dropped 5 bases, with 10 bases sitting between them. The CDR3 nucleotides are TGTGCCAGCAGCCAAGATCTGGAGCTGGAGACCCAGTACTTC. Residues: CASSQDLELETQYF.

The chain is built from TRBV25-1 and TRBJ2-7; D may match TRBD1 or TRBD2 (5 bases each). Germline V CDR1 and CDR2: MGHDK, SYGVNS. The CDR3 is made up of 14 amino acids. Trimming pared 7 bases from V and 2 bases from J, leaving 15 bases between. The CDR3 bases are TGTGCCAGCACCGAGGGGCGGGTGGCCTACGAGCAGTACTTC. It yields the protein CASTEGRVAYEQYF.

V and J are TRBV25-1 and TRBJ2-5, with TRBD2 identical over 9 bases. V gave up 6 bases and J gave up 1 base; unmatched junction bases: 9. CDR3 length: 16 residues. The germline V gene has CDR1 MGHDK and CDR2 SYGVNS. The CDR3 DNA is TGTGCCAGCAGCGTGACTAGCGGAGGGTCCCAAGAGACCCAGTACTTC. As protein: CASSVTSGGSQETQYF.

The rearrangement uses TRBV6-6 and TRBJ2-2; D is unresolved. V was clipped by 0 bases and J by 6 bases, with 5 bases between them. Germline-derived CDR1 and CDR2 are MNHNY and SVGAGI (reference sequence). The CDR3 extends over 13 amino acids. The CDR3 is CASSYSLPGELFF. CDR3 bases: TGTGCCAGCAGTTACTCGTTGCCCGGGGAGCTGTTTTTT.

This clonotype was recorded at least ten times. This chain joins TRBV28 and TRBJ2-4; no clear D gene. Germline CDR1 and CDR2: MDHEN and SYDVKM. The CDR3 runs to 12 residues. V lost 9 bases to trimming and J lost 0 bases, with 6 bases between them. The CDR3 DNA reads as TGTGCCAGTGGGCTAGCCAAAAACATTCAGTACTTC. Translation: CASGLAKNIQYF.

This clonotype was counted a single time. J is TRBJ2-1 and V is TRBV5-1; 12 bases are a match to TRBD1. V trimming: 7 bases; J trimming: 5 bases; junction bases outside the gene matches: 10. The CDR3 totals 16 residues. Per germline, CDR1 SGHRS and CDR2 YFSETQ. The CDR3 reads CASALPGQGANNEQFF. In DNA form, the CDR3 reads TGCGCCAGCGCCTTACCGGGACAGGGGGCTAACAATGAGCAGTTCTTC.

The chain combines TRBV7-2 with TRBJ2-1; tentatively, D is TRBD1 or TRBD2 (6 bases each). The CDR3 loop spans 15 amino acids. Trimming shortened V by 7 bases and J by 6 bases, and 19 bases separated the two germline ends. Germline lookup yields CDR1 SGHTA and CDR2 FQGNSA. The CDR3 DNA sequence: TGTGCCAGCAACTTTAAGAACCGGGGGCTCAATGAGCAGTTCTTC. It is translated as CASNFKNRGLNEQFF.

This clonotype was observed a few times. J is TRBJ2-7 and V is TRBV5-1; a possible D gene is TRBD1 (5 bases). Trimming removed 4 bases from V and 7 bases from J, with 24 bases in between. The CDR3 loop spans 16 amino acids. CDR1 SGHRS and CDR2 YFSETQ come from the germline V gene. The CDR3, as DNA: TGCGCCAGCAGCCCGTTGGGAAGGGGATCCTACAATGAGCAGTACTTC. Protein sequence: CASSPLGRGSYNEQYF.

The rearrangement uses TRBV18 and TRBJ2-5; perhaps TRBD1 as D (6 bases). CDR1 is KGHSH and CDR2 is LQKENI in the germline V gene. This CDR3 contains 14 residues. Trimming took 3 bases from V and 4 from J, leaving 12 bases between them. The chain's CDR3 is CASSPNAGVETQYF. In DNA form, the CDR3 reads TGTGCCAGCTCACCCAATGCAGGGGTAGAGACCCAGTACTTC.

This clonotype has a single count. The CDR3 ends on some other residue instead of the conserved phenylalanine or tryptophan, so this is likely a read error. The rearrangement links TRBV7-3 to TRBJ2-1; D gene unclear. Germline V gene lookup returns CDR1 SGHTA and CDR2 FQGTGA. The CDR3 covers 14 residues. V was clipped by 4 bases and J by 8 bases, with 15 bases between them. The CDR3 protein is CASSSDSEKHEQFI. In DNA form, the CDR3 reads TGTGCCAGCAGCTCAGATTCAGAGAAGCATGAGCAGTTCATC.

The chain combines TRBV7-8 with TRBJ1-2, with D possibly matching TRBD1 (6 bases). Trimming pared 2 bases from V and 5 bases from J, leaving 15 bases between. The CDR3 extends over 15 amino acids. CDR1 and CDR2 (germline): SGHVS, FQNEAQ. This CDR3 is CASSLTGTSDYGYTF. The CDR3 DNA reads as TGTGCCAGCAGCTTAACCGGGACATCGGATTATGGCTACACCTTC.

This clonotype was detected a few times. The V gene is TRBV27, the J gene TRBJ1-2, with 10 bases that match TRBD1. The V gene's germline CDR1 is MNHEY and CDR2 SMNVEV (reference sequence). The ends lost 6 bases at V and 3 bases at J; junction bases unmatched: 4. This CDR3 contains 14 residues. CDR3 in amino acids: CASRQTGGYYGYTF. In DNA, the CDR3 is TGTGCCAGCAGGCAGACAGGGGGCTACTATGGCTACACCTTC.

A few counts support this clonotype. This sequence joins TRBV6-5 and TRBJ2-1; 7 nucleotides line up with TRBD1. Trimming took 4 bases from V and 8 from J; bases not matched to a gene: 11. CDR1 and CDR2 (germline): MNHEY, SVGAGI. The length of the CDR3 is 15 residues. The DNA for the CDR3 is TGTGCCAGCAGTTCTCTCGACAGGGAAGAGGATGAGCAGTTCTTC. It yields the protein CASSSLDREEDEQFF.

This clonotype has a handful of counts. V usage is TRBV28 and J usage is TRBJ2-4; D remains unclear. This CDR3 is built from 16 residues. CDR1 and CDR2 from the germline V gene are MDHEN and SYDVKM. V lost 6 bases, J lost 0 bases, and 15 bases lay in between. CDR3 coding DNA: TGTGCCAGCAGAGGTCCAGGCACCATAGCCAAAAACATTCAGTACTTC. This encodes CASRGPGTIAKNIQYF.

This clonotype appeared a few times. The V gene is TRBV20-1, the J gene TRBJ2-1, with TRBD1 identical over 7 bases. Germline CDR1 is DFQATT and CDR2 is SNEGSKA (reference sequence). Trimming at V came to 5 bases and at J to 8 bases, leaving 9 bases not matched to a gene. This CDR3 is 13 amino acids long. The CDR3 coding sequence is TGCAGTGCTCCGGGACAGATAACCGATGAGCAGTTCTTC. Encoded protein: CSAPGQITDEQFF.

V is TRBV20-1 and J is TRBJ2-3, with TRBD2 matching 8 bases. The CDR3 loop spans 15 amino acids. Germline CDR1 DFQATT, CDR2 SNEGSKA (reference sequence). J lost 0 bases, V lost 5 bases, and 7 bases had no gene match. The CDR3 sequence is CSAQTSGTSTDTQYF. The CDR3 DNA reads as TGCAGTGCTCAAACTAGCGGAACTAGCACAGATACGCAGTATTTT.

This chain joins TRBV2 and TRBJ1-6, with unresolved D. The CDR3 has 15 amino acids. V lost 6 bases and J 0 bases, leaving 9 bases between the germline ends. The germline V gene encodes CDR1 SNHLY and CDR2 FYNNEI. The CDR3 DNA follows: TGTGCCAGCAGCCCACAGAGCTCCTATAATTCACCCCTCCACTTT. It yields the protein CASSPQSSYNSPLHF.

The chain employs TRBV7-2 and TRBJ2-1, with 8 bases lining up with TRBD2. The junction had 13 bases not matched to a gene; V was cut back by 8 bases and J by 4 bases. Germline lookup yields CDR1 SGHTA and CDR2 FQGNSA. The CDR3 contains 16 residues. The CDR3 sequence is CASPRAGGLNYNEQFF. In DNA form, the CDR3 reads TGTGCCAGCCCTCGGGCGGGGGGACTTAATTACAATGAGCAGTTCTTC.

CDR3 protein: CASSLGDRATNEKLFF. In DNA, the CDR3 is TGCGCCAGCAGCTTGGGGGATCGGGCAACTAATGAAAAACTGTTTTTT. V is TRBV5-1 and J is TRBJ1-4, with D hard to call. The CDR3 consists of 16 residues. CDR1 and CDR2 (germline): SGHRS, YFSETQ. Trimming pared 0 bases from V and 0 bases from J, leaving 9 bases between.

CDR3 in amino acids: CASSRTSGVDNEQYF. In nucleotides, the CDR3 is TGTGCCAGTAGTCGGACTAGCGGGGTTGACAATGAGCAGTACTTC. The chain joins TRBV19 to TRBJ2-1, with 12 bases identical to TRBD2. Near its end, the DNA agrees better with TRBJ2-7, so the J call may be wrong. CDR3 size: 15 residues. Germline CDR1 LNHDA, CDR2 SQIVND (reference sequence).

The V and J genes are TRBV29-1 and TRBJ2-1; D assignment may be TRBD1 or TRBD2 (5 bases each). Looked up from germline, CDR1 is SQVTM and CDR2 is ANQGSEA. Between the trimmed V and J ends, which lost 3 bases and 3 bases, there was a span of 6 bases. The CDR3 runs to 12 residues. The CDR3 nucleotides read TGCAGCGTTGAGGGGGTCTACAATGAGCAGTTCTTC. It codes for CSVEGVYNEQFF.

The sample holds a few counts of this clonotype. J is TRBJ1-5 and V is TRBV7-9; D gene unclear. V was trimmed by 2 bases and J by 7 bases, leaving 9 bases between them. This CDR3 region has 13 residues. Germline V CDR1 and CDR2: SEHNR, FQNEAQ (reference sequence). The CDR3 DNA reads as TGTGCCAGCAGCTTAACCTCGACGCAGCCCCAGCATTTT. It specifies CASSLTSTQPQHF.

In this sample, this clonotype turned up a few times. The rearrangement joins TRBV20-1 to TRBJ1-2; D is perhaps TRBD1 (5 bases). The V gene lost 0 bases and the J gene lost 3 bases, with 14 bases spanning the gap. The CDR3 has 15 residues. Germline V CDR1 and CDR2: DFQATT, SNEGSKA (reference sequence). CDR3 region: CSARDFSGTDYGYTF. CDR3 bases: TGCAGTGCTAGAGATTTCTCCGGGACGGACTATGGCTACACCTTC.

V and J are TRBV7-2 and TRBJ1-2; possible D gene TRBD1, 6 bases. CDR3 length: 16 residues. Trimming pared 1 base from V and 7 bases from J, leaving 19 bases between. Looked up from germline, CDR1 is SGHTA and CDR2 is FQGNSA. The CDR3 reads CASSLERGGPLVGYTF. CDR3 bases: TGTGCCAGCAGCTTAGAACGGGGGGGCCCCCTGGTTGGCTACACCTTC.

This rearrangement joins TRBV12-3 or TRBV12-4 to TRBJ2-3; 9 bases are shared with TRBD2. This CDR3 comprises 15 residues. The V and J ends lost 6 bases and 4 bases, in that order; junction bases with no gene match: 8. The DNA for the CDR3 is TGTGCCAGCAGAAATAGCGGGAGAGGCTCAGATACGCAGTATTTT. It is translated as CASRNSGRGSDTQYF.

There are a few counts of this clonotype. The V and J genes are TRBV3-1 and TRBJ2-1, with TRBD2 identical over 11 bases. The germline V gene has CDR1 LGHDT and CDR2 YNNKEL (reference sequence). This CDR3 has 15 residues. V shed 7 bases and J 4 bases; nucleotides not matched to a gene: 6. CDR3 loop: CASTPTSGNYNEQFF. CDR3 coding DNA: TGTGCCAGCACCCCGACTAGCGGGAATTACAATGAGCAGTTCTTC.